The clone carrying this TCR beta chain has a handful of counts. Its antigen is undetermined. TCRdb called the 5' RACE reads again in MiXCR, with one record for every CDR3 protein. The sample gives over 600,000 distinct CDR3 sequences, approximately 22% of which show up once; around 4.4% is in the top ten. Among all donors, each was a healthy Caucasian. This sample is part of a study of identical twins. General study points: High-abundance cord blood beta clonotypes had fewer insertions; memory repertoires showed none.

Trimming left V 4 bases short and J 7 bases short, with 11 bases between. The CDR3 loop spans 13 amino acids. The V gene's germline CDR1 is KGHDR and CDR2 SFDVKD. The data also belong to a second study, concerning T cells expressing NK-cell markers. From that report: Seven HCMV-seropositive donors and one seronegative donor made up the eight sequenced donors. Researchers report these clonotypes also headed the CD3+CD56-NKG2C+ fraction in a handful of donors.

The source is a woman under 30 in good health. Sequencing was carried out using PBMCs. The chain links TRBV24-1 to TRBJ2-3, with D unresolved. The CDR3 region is CATSEGASNTQYF. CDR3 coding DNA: TGTGCCACCAGTGAAGGCGCCAGTAATACGCAGTATTTT.